This record covers a single TCR beta chain. Its recognized antigen is unknown. Base-call qualities are not available, and no considerably larger clone is one nucleotide away. These data originate in a study of shared clonotypes between healthy human individuals (TCRdb year 2020). General notes on the study: A few men and a couple of women, aged 18 to 49 years, made up the cohort. Per donor, leukapheresis produced somewhere between about 0.85 and 10 billion PBMCs. For each donor, CD4 naive and CD4 memory were each run on three plates, CD8 naive on two plates, and CD8 memory on one plate. Different laboratories and diverse techniques were used to prepare libraries and sequence TCR repertoires, to increase sequencing depth and limit assay-specific biases. Blood TCR repertoires of about five healthy adults were deeply sequenced to estimate repertoire size and the extent of clonotype sharing between individuals.

Study-level results and caveats: Only blood was sampled, and tissue TCR repertoires likely differ from those in blood. Naive subsets generally had larger estimated clonotype richness than memory subsets did. Around 5.4% of naive CD4, 3.5% of naive CD8, 2.3% of memory CD4, and approximately 0.4% of memory CD8 clonotypes were shared across several donors. Compared with non-shared clonotypes, the clonotypes found in all four sorted-subset donors had higher generation probabilities. Based on pairwise subsampling, the degree of clonotype sharing among donors was expected to be affected by sequencing depth. The small number of donors limited the genetic and exposure-history diversity represented. Incomplete sequencing was indicated by rarefaction of sorted-subset datasets, despite the large sequencing depth.

CD8 naive samples consisted of CD45RO-negative cells that were positively selected for CCR7, yielding a CD45RA+CCR7+ population without TemRA cells. The donors were healthy, HIV-negative adults who had no recently reported acute infections or vaccinations. All donors were Caucasian adults living in Nashville, Tennessee, USA. Blood was collected by leukapheresis, and PBMCs were isolated by Ficoll-Histopaque density gradient centrifugation and then cryopreserved in liquid nitrogen vapor phase. Purity and quantity of every magnetically sorted T cell population were checked by analytical flow cytometry. From each sorted fraction, genomic DNA was isolated and quantified by UV absorbance on a Nanodrop 2000c. CDR1 and CDR2 are drawn from the germline V gene: SGHDT, YYEEEE. Measured from the cysteine to the phenylalanine, the CDR3 is 14 residues long. This entry keeps only the CDR3 DNA: 42 bases, framed from base 1. V drops 4 bases and J drops 3 bases, leaving 13 bases in between.

Using the deep immunoSEQ assay, multiplex PCR amplified TCR CDR3 regions from genomic DNA. Extracted genomic DNA from each cell subset was distributed evenly across all wells of several immunoSEQ 96-well plates, and each plate was treated as a replicate. For sorted subsets, around 200 ng genomic DNA, equal to about 30,000 T cell genomes, was loaded into each replicate PCR. The purified libraries were quantified using a Qubit 3.0 fluorometer, sized with a Bioanalyzer 2100, and then quantified again using the KAPA Library Quantification kit. A separate single-read 150-cycle Illumina NextSeq 550 flow cell was used to sequence each immunoSEQ 96-well plate. Per the authors' processing: The immunoSEQ output contained only junctional sequences without quality scores, so filtering could not match that applied to full-length reads. Sequences were annotated with PyIR, a Python wrapper for IgBLAST v1.9, and V/J genes and CDR3 were assigned using IMGT germline references. Reads with weak V/J assignments (E-value above 1e-6), missing CDR3, stop codons, out-of-frame junctions, or ambiguous translated residues were removed. V3J clonotypes were defined as sequences sharing an identical inferred V gene, J gene, and CDR3 amino acid sequence. To compute the percentage overlap between repertoires, the number of shared unique clonotypes was divided by the size of the smaller repertoire. Three approaches were used to assess repertoire richness: RTK rarefaction, the Chao1 estimator, and Recon v2.1 estimates of unobserved clonotypes. Generation probabilities were computed with OLGA for all TCRbeta clonotypes obtained by the gDNA method from a few donors. What TCRdb holds here is the immuneACCESS table cut down to in-frame rearrangements. Part of the clones is not present; checked against another copy, under half of the missing clones reflect an unresolved V gene, and the others are unexplained. D and trimming were read from the DNA, whereas the V and J calls and clone size are those reported in that table. The sample table shows approximately 1.9 million clones, and just over 90% are seen once. The ten most abundant clones make up approximately 1.7% of the sample.

The clonotype comes from a man between 18 and 29 years old in good health. Some clones in this sample may be carry-over from other donors' samples. Sequenced input: naive CD8+ T cells from PBMCs. Explained via the paper, the cell subset or site label denotes: CD45RA+CCR7+. The chain uses TRBV5-6 and TRBJ1-2; the D gene cannot be resolved reliably. The sequenced DNA is TGTGCCAGCAGCGTTGAGGACTTTTACTATGGCTACACCTTC. Its amino acids are CASSVEDFYYGYTF. Here the CDR3 is joined to the reference TRBV5-6 and TRBJ1-2 genes, and the full variable domain is: DAGVTQSPTHLIKTRGQQVTLRCSPKSGHDTVSWYQQALGQGPQFIFQYYEEEERQRGNFPDRFSGHQFPNYSSELNVNALLLGDSALYLCASSVEDFYYGYTFGSGTRLTVV.